This TCR beta chain was profiled in a study of T-cell reconstitution after alpha-beta-depleted transplantation in children. Per germline, CDR1 MDHEN and CDR2 SYDVKM. Trimming cost V 5 bases and J 4 bases, with 12 bases left between them. The CDR3 is 14 amino acids. Unique molecular identifiers were incorporated into the prepared TCRbeta library. TCRdb re-called the PCR reads with MiXCR, one entry per CDR3 protein. Seen here are approximately 210,000 distinct CDR3 sequences, about 14% observed once, and the top ten hold about 12%. This clonotype has at least ten counts. The chain combines TRBV28 with TRBJ2-1, with D perhaps TRBD1 or TRBD2 (5 bases each). Sequencing was performed on PBMCs from the stem cell graft donor, taken from the stem cell graft. This receptor was identified in a human donor who donated a stem cell graft to a child with acute lymphoblastic leukemia. The DNA of the CDR3 is TGTGCCAGCAGTATACCGGGACCATACAATGAGCAGTTCTTC. It encodes CASSIPGPYNEQFF.